One sample yielded the 18 T cell receptor beta chains listed below, sequenced in a study of control samples from healthy donors and cancer patients. The protocol was immunoSEQ multiplex PCR, while the TCRdb copy is restricted to in-frame clones and leaves out a portion. Seen here are about 26,000 clones, 75% to 85% observed once, and the top ten hold around 23%. The sequenced material came from PBMCs. Receptors originate from a man aged 55 to 70 with colorectal cancer.

V and J are TRBV11-2 and TRBJ1-2, with 9 positions matching TRBD1. The ends lost 5 bases at V and 7 bases at J; junction bases unmatched: 5. Germline V gives CDR1 SGHAT, CDR2 FQNNGV. The CDR3 loop spans 13 amino acids. In DNA form, the CDR3 reads TGTGCCAGCAGCCGGACAGGGGAAAGTGGCTACACCTTC. It encodes CASSRTGESGYTF.

In this sample, this clone turned up a few times. The chain combines TRBV6-2 or TRBV6-3 with TRBJ2-1, with D uncertain. Trimming stripped 2 bases from V and 5 bases from J, with 16 bases between. This CDR3 has 16 amino acids. Germline lookup yields CDR1 MNHEY and CDR2 SVGEGT. CDR3 nucleotide sequence: TGTGCCAGCAGTTACGGGCGTGGTGTGGCCCACAATGAGCAGTTCTTC. Encoded protein: CASSYGRGVAHNEQFF.

The sample holds a few counts of this clone. The chain couples TRBV3-1 (or the pseudogene TRBV3-2) to TRBJ2-2; 7 bases line up with TRBD2. Trimming took 4 bases from V and 1 from J; bases not matched to a gene: 6. This CDR3 is 16 amino acids long. Germline CDR1 is LGHDT and CDR2 is YNNKEL (reference sequence). In nucleotides, the CDR3 is TGTGCCAGCAGCCCCTGGGGAGGGAGGAACACCGGGGAGCTGTTTTTT. It codes for CASSPWGGRNTGELFF.

The chain joins TRBV5-5 to TRBJ1-5; D is possibly TRBD1 (5 bases). The CDR3 length is 14 residues. Germline V gene sequence: CDR1 SGHKS, CDR2 YYEKEE (reference sequence). V gave up 2 bases and J gave up 10 bases, with 16 bases separating them. CDR3 amino acids: CASSLSAGSGPQHF. The CDR3 DNA reads as TGTGCCAGCAGCTTATCGGCAGGGTCAGGTCCCCAGCATTTT.

The chain recombines TRBV6-6 with TRBJ2-6, with D tentatively TRBD1 (5 bases). V was trimmed by 4 bases and J by 0 bases, leaving 10 bases between them. CDR3 length equals 16 residues. Looked up from germline, CDR1 is MNHNY and CDR2 is SVGAGI (reference sequence). CDR3 residues: CASSFRVISGANVLTF. The DNA of the CDR3 is TGTGCCAGCAGTTTCAGGGTTATCTCTGGGGCCAACGTCCTGACTTTC.

This clone was recorded a few times. The V call is TRBV6-6, the J call TRBJ2-1, with D perhaps matching TRBD1 (6 bases). V was trimmed by 5 bases and J by 0 bases, leaving 14 bases between them. From germline, CDR1 is MNHNY and CDR2 SVGAGI (reference sequence). The CDR3 covers 16 residues. CDR3 sequence: CASSPQGLSSYNEQFF. CDR3 in DNA: TGTGCCAGCAGTCCCCAGGGGCTAAGCTCCTACAATGAGCAGTTCTTC.

CDR3 amino acids: CASSLNPTDLYGYTF. The CDR3 coding sequence is TGTGCCAGCAGCCTTAACCCGACAGACTTATATGGCTACACCTTC. This chain joins TRBV11-2 and TRBJ1-2, with D perhaps matching TRBD1 (5 bases). CDR1 and CDR2 (germline): SGHAT, FQNNGV. This CDR3 spans 15 amino acids. Trimming cost V 5 bases and J 5 bases, with 18 bases left between them. The variable domain in full, completed from reference TRBV11-2 and TRBJ1-2, reads EAGVAQSPRYKIIEKRQSVAFWCNPISGHATLYWYQQILGQGPKLLIQFQNNGVVDDSQLPKDRFSAERLKGVDSTLKIQPAKLEDSAVYLCASSLNPTDLYGYTFGSGTRLTVV.

Here the CDR3 DNA reads TGTGCCAGCAGCCGACAGGGGTCTGAAGCTTTCTTT. It encodes CASSRQGSEAFF. The chain has TRBV7-2 and TRBJ1-1; 8 nucleotides line up with TRBD1. Germline assignment: CDR1 SGHTA and CDR2 FQGNSA. V lost 5 bases and J lost 6; bases outside the gene matches: 2. This CDR3 region has 12 residues.

This rearrangement joins TRBV3-1 (or the pseudogene TRBV3-2) to TRBJ1-1, with 9 bases matching TRBD1. Trimming cost V 6 bases and J 11 bases; bases outside gene matches: 7. Germline CDR1 is LGHDT and CDR2 is YNNKEL (reference sequence). The CDR3 consists of 12 residues. The CDR3 DNA reads TGTGCCAGCAGTAAACAGGGGGCAGGGGCTTTCTTT. Amino acid sequence: CASSKQGAGAFF.

J is TRBJ1-1 and V is TRBV24-1, with a possible D match to TRBD1 (6 bases). Between the trimmed V and J ends, which lost 2 bases and 8 bases, there was a span of 11 bases. Germline V gene data show CDR1 as KGHDR and CDR2 as SFDVKD. This CDR3 contains 13 residues. The CDR3 protein is CATSDWGAGEAFF. In DNA form, the CDR3 reads TGTGCCACCAGTGATTGGGGGGCAGGGGAAGCTTTCTTT.

The CDR3 loop is CASSLEGSNQPQHF. Written as DNA, the CDR3 is TGTGCCAGCAGCTTAGAAGGGTCCAATCAGCCCCAGCATTTT. The chain joins TRBV7-9 to TRBJ1-5; unclear D gene. From germline, CDR1 is SEHNR and CDR2 FQNEAQ (reference sequence). The CDR3 sequence is 14 residues long. The V end lost 1 base, the J end lost 3 bases, and 7 bases lay between the germline ends.

A remark on this clone: A junction boundary mismatches the germline segment, possibly from a read error. The rearrangement links TRBV30 to TRBJ1-2; 11 positions agree with TRBD1. Germline V gene sequence: CDR1 GTSNPN, CDR2 SVGIG (reference sequence). The CDR3 length is 16 residues. The CDR3 sequence: CARDPRGQGDGDGYAF. The CDR3 DNA sequence: TGTGCCCGAGACCCGAGGGGACAGGGGGATGGAGATGGCTACGCCTTC.

The rearrangement links TRBV18 to TRBJ1-2; TRBD1 is a possible D gene (6 bases). The CDR3 length is 14 residues. V lost 3 bases and J lost 2, with 10 bases in between. Germline CDR1 KGHSH, CDR2 LQKENI. In DNA, the CDR3 is TGTGCCAGCTCACCTGGGGGGGCGAACTATGGCTACACCTTC. This codes for CASSPGGANYGYTF.

V is TRBV7-2 and J is TRBJ1-5; 7 bases match TRBD1. CDR1 SGHTA and CDR2 FQGNSA come from the germline V gene. This CDR3 has 13 residues. The ends lost 2 bases at V and 7 bases at J; junction bases unmatched: 2. CDR3 sequence: CASSLLQGQPQHF. For the CDR3, the DNA is TGTGCCAGCAGCTTACTACAGGGGCAGCCCCAGCATTTT. Complete variable domain (other parts from reference TRBV7-2 and TRBJ1-5): GAGVSQSPSNKVTEKGKDVELRCDPISGHTALYWYRQSLGQGLEFLIYFQGNSAPDKSGLPSDRFSAERTGGSVSTLTIQRTQQEDSAVYLCASSLLQGQPQHFGDGTRLSIL.

A note on this clone: A read error may account for a junction end that differs from germline. The gene calls are TRBV6-5 and TRBJ2-3; 9 bases are shared with TRBD2. Germline values: CDR1 MNHEY, CDR2 SVGAGI. The CDR3 length is 14 residues. The chain's CDR3 is CASSPGTSRDTQYF. For the CDR3, the DNA is TGTGCCAGCAGTCCCGGGACTAGCAGAGATACGCAGTATTTT.

The chain carries TRBV12-5 and TRBJ2-1; D gene ambiguous. The germline CDR1 and CDR2 sequences are LGHNT and FRNRAP. V lost 6 bases and J 7 bases, leaving 16 bases between the germline ends. This CDR3 region has 14 residues. CDR3 sequence: CASGEIGVENEQFF. Here the CDR3 DNA reads TGTGCTAGTGGGGAGATCGGCGTCGAGAATGAGCAGTTCTTC.

CDR3 amino acids: CASSRTGQGANEQYF. The CDR3 coding sequence is TGTGCCAGTAGCCGCACGGGACAGGGGGCTAACGAGCAGTACTTC. The chain joins TRBV19 to TRBJ2-7, with TRBD1 identical over 12 bases. CDR3 length: 15 amino acids. Trimming cost V 6 bases and J 5 bases; bases outside gene matches: 8. The germline V gene encodes CDR1 LNHDA and CDR2 SQIVND (reference sequence).

This clone was seen a few times. The rearrangement uses TRBV4-1 and TRBJ2-4; 11 positions match TRBD2. V lost 0 bases and J lost 14; bases outside the gene matches: 12. The V gene's germline CDR1 is MGHRA and CDR2 YSYEKL. The CDR3 spans 16 residues. The CDR3 DNA reads TGCGCCAGCAGCCAAGAGCCAGGACTAGCGGGTGCTTATGAGTACTTC. It is translated as CASSQEPGLAGAYEYF.